This T cell receptor beta chain was identified during a study of blood T cells in healthy people across ages. V was pared by 4 bases and J by 7 bases, with 10 bases of the junction left unmatched. The CDR3 contains 15 residues. Looked up from germline, CDR1 is SGHTA and CDR2 is FQGNSA. Caucasian individuals from Russia who were healthy and aged roughly 6 to 95 acted as donors. Whenever a sample was processed, at least 6 million PBMCs were isolated. For the second PCR, which ran for roughly 7 to 11 cycles, a sample-barcoded 5' primer and a J-beta primer mix were used. Via MiXCR, TCRdb re-called the 5' RACE reads, giving one row per CDR3 protein. Altogether 650,000 to 1,000,000 distinct CDR3 sequences are present, 35% to 40% being singletons, with the ten largest covering 13%.

The TCR comes from a young man in good health. The sequenced sample was blood. J is TRBJ1-2 and V is TRBV7-2; 9 bases are shared with TRBD1. The CDR3 spells CASSSGNTGGSGYTF. Written as DNA, the CDR3 is TGTGCCAGCAGCTCCGGAAATACAGGGGGCAGTGGCTACACCTTC.